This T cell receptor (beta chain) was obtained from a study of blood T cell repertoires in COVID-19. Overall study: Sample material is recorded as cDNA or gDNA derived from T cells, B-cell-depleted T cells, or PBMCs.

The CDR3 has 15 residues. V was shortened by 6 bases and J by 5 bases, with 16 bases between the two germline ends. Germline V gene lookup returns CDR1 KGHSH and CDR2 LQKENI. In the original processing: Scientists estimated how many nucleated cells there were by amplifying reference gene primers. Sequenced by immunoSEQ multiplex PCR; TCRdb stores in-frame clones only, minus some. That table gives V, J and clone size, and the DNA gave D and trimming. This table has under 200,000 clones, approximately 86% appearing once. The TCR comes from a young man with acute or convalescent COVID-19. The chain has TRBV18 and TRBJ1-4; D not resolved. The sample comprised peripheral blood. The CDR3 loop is CASSPMTGTNEKLFF. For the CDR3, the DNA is TGTGCCAGCTCTCCAATGACGGGTACCAATGAAAAACTGTTTTTT.